The sample holds many counts of the clone carrying this T cell receptor (beta chain). As yet, its antigen is unknown. Ophthalmopathic donors had moderate-to-severe activity, CAS ≥3 and NOSPECS ≥4, with disease that had lasted under 3 months. Other autoimmune diseases, uncontrolled infections, pregnancy or lactation led to the exclusion of patients. The data derive from a study of Graves' ophthalmopathy and Graves' hyperthyroidism. The study's findings and limits: Appearing in blood as well were most expanded thyroid clonotypes above 0.001 frequency.

This CDR3 has 16 residues. Germline V gives CDR1 MNHNS, CDR2 SASEGT. V trimming: 5 bases; J trimming: 3 bases; junction bases outside the gene matches: 8. Amplifying from RNA transcripts, the study obtained TCR beta CDR3 regions. Second-round multiplex PCR came after first-round RT-PCR with HTBI primers. Each CDR3 protein gets one entry after TCRdb re-called the multiplex PCR reads with MiXCR. Of roughly 230,000 distinct CDR3 sequences in the sample, roughly 21% were seen once. This chain joins TRBV6-1 and TRBJ2-4, with TRBD1 matching over 9 bases. The TCR sequence derives from a woman between 50 and 59 years old with Graves' ophthalmopathy. The sample taken for sequencing was peripheral blood. In nucleotides, the CDR3 is TGTGCCAGCAGTCCCGGGACAGGGTTTGGCAAAAACATTCAGTACTTC. It encodes CASSPGTGFGKNIQYF.